This is a list of T cell receptor beta chains from one sample in a study of T cells in Graves' hyperthyroidism and ophthalmopathy. From the multiplex PCR reads, TCRdb called clonotypes with MiXCR, one entry per CDR3 protein. The data show under 300,000 distinct CDR3 sequences, about 14% seen once. The sequenced sample consisted of blood. All receptors come from a woman aged 30 to 39 with Graves' hyperthyroidism that later progressed to Graves' ophthalmopathy. CDR3s include the opening cysteine and the closing phenylalanine or tryptophan. The order of the fields is CDR3 protein, CDR3 length, J gene, V gene.

CDR3aa: CASAGGEGEQFF; len: 12; j_gene: TRBJ2-1; v_gene: TRBV9
CDR3aa: CASSPDGHYEQYF; len: 13; j_gene: TRBJ2-7; v_gene: TRBV5-1
CDR3aa: CASSLAGVRSNEQFF; len: 15; j_gene: TRBJ2-1; v_gene: TRBV11-2
CDR3aa: CSVGGRNGELFF; len: 12; j_gene: TRBJ2-2; v_gene: TRBV29-1
CDR3aa: CASSYLGRTGELFF; len: 14; j_gene: TRBJ2-2; v_gene: TRBV6-5
CDR3aa: CASSPVFRGQKAYEQYF; len: 17; j_gene: TRBJ2-7; v_gene: TRBV18
CDR3aa: CASSRSLLVTGGITDTQYF; len: 19; j_gene: TRBJ2-3; v_gene: TRBV18
CDR3aa: CASSIAGGYTF; len: 11; j_gene: TRBJ1-2; v_gene: TRBV19
CDR3aa: CASSFLLAQNTGELFF; len: 16; j_gene: TRBJ2-2; v_gene: TRBV7-9
CDR3aa: CASSLSGFRAEQYF; len: 14; j_gene: TRBJ2-7; v_gene: TRBV14
CDR3aa: CATTRSGRAGYNEQFF; len: 16; j_gene: TRBJ2-1; v_gene: TRBV27
CDR3aa: CASSLDFARDEQFF; len: 14; j_gene: TRBJ2-1; v_gene: TRBV28
CDR3aa: CASRPGREATYEQYF; len: 15; j_gene: TRBJ2-7; v_gene: TRBV12-3/TRBV12-4
CDR3aa: CASSPTGGYGEKLFF; len: 15; j_gene: TRBJ1-4; v_gene: TRBV28
CDR3aa: CASSEFGGGQETQYF; len: 15; j_gene: TRBJ2-5; v_gene: TRBV6-1
CDR3aa: CASSLNLAGGYNEQFF; len: 16; j_gene: TRBJ2-1; v_gene: TRBV12-3/TRBV12-4
CDR3aa: CSAPWGTEAFF; len: 11; j_gene: TRBJ1-1; v_gene: TRBV20-1
CDR3aa: CASSQDIRDSYNEQFF; len: 16; j_gene: TRBJ2-1; v_gene: TRBV3-1
CDR3aa: CASSQGGAGLGNTIYF; len: 16; j_gene: TRBJ1-3; v_gene: TRBV4-1
CDR3aa: CASSSLGATNEKLFF; len: 15; j_gene: TRBJ1-4; v_gene: TRBV27
CDR3aa: CASSFGDETQYF; len: 12; j_gene: TRBJ2-5; v_gene: TRBV12-3/TRBV12-4
CDR3aa: CASRTGNIDEQYF; len: 13; j_gene: TRBJ2-7; v_gene: TRBV5-1
CDR3aa: CASSQELRALSQPQHF; len: 16; j_gene: TRBJ1-5; v_gene: TRBV3-2
CDR3aa: CASSRAQWGSGNTIYF; len: 16; j_gene: TRBJ1-3; v_gene: TRBV19
CDR3aa: CASSLRGGAHEQYF; len: 14; j_gene: TRBJ2-7; v_gene: TRBV7-2
CDR3aa: CASSLLQGRGGELFF; len: 15; j_gene: TRBJ2-2; v_gene: TRBV12-3/TRBV12-4
CDR3aa: CASSVSGGYQPQHF; len: 14; j_gene: TRBJ1-5; v_gene: TRBV6-1
CDR3aa: CASTLRGWEGNEQFF; len: 15; j_gene: TRBJ2-1; v_gene: TRBV27
CDR3aa: CASSQYSLGPQTYEQYF; len: 17; j_gene: TRBJ2-7; v_gene: TRBV3-1
CDR3aa: CASSNPSGTGSISSPLHF; len: 18; j_gene: TRBJ1-6; v_gene: TRBV19
CDR3aa: CSARGLAGDWSEQYF; len: 15; j_gene: TRBJ2-7; v_gene: TRBV20-1
CDR3aa: CASSEVGWADPPYSNQPQHF; len: 20; j_gene: TRBJ1-5; v_gene: TRBV2
CDR3aa: CASSFLATRSSYNEQFF; len: 17; j_gene: TRBJ2-1; v_gene: TRBV5-5
CDR3aa: CSAPSGRAPDEQFF; len: 14; j_gene: TRBJ2-1; v_gene: TRBV20-1
CDR3aa: CASSDGTGLNEKLFF; len: 15; j_gene: TRBJ1-4; v_gene: TRBV2
CDR3aa: CASSATGLGQPQHF; len: 14; j_gene: TRBJ1-5; v_gene: TRBV7-9
CDR3aa: CASSGTGMYEQYF; len: 13; j_gene: TRBJ2-7; v_gene: TRBV2
CDR3aa: CASRTSGRALRETQYF; len: 16; j_gene: TRBJ2-5; v_gene: TRBV11-2
CDR3aa: CASSKTGSTDTQYF; len: 14; j_gene: TRBJ2-3; v_gene: TRBV12-3/TRBV12-4
CDR3aa: CASTGNPGSYEQYF; len: 14; j_gene: TRBJ2-7; v_gene: TRBV6-1
CDR3aa: CATRGDTSGFYEQYF; len: 15; j_gene: TRBJ2-7; v_gene: TRBV15
CDR3aa: CASNEWGGDTEAFF; len: 14; j_gene: TRBJ1-1; v_gene: TRBV6-1
CDR3aa: CASSPGQGVPGSSPLHF; len: 17; j_gene: TRBJ1-6; v_gene: TRBV28
CDR3aa: CASSQALKGYNEQFF; len: 15; j_gene: TRBJ2-1; v_gene: TRBV3-1
CDR3aa: CAWSVQGGNTIYF; len: 13; j_gene: TRBJ1-3; v_gene: TRBV30
CDR3aa: CASSLADRQAQYF; len: 13; j_gene: TRBJ2-5; v_gene: TRBV5-6
CDR3aa: CASSRTSTNEQFF; len: 13; j_gene: TRBJ2-1; v_gene: TRBV7-3
CDR3aa: CASSWRQGGHSPLHF; len: 15; j_gene: TRBJ1-6; v_gene: TRBV7-2
CDR3aa: CASSPSGGGWTQYF; len: 14; j_gene: TRBJ2-5; v_gene: TRBV27
CDR3aa: CASSEDSSSYNSPLHF; len: 16; j_gene: TRBJ1-6; v_gene: TRBV6-1
CDR3aa: CASSQDEKTQYF; len: 12; j_gene: TRBJ2-5; v_gene: TRBV3-1
CDR3aa: CASTNAGVAYEQYF; len: 14; j_gene: TRBJ2-7; v_gene: TRBV5-6
CDR3aa: CASSRMRTAQEKLFF; len: 15; j_gene: TRBJ1-4; v_gene: TRBV3-1
CDR3aa: CSASGTSGKREETQYF; len: 16; j_gene: TRBJ2-5; v_gene: TRBV20-1
CDR3aa: CASSFEPIAEPRDTQYF; len: 17; j_gene: TRBJ2-3; v_gene: TRBV12-3/TRBV12-4
CDR3aa: CASSTRFDNEQFF; len: 13; j_gene: TRBJ2-1; v_gene: TRBV7-2
CDR3aa: CSVEDQVEAFF; len: 11; j_gene: TRBJ1-1; v_gene: TRBV29-1
CDR3aa: CASSMRQGTRNYEQYF; len: 16; j_gene: TRBJ2-7; v_gene: TRBV19